Listed here are 27 T cell receptor beta chains from one sample, sequenced in a study of shared clonotypes between healthy human individuals. TCRdb keeps only in-frame clones here, not all; method: immunoSEQ multiplex PCR. The sample includes approximately 2.1 million clones, over 85% of them seen just once. Input material: naive CD4+ T cells from PBMCs. Sample subset: CD45RA+ positively selected. All receptors derive from a man aged 18 to 30 in good health. Some clones in this sample may be carry-over from other donors' samples.

The gene calls are TRBV11-3 and TRBJ2-1, with 9 nucleotides matching TRBD2. This CDR3 contains 16 residues. Trimming took 1 base from V and 10 from J; bases not matched to a gene: 11. Germline V gives CDR1 SGHNT, CDR2 YENEEA. The CDR3 region is CASSLGGTSRVHEQFF. The CDR3 bases are TGTGCCAGCAGCTTAGGAGGGACTAGCAGGGTTCACGAGCAGTTCTTC.

As to this clone: The sample carries other DNA sequences with the same CDR3. The genes are TRBV29-1 and TRBJ2-2; 10 positions agree with TRBD1. The CDR3 covers 12 residues. The junction had 1 base not matched to a gene; V was cut back by 7 bases and J by 5 bases. Germline assignment: CDR1 SQVTM and CDR2 ANQGSEA. The CDR3 DNA sequence: TGCAGCGCGGGACAGGGGACCGGGGAGCTGTTTTTT. Translation: CSAGQGTGELFF.

In its sample, this clone was seen a few times. The V gene is TRBV7-3, the J gene TRBJ2-1, with D unclear. The CDR3 spans 13 residues. Trimming left V 2 bases short and J 7 bases short, with 9 bases between. The germline CDR1 and CDR2 sequences are SGHTA and FQGTGA. For the CDR3, the DNA is TGTGCCAGCAGCTTATTGACTCTTAATGAGCAGTTCTTC. Its translation: CASSLLTLNEQFF.

The CDR3 DNA is TGTGCCAGCAGTGGAGACAGTCGGCGGCAGCCCCAGCATTTT. It yields the protein CASSGDSRRQPQHF. This chain connects TRBV6-1 to TRBJ1-5; D may be TRBD1 (5 bases). V shed 4 bases and J shed 7 bases, with 14 bases lying between them. In germline, CDR1 is MNHNS, CDR2 SASEGT. CDR3 length: 14 amino acids.

The CDR3 nucleotides are TGTGCCAGCAGACCGGCGAGGGAAGTAGGCACTGAAGCTTTCTTT. Its protein product is CASRPAREVGTEAFF. J is TRBJ1-1 and V is TRBV7-2, with D unclear. The germline CDR1 and CDR2 sequences are SGHTA and FQGNSA. Trimming removed 6 bases from V and 4 bases from J, with 18 bases in between. CDR3 size: 15 residues.

The sample holds one count of this clone. The J gene is TRBJ2-3, the V gene TRBV19; the D call may be TRBD1 or TRBD2 (6 bases each). The CDR3 is 18 residues long. CDR1 and CDR2 (germline): LNHDA, SQIVND (reference sequence). The ends were cut back, 5 bases at V and 4 bases at J, with 25 bases in the middle. The CDR3 DNA follows: TGTGCCAGTAGTGTGAAAAGGGGCCGGGGGCTGATCCCAGATACGCAGTATTTT. Its translation is CASSVKRGRGLIPDTQYF.

The rearrangement joins TRBV19 to TRBJ1-1; 9 positions agree with TRBD1. V lost 7 bases, J lost 0 bases, and 15 bases stayed unmatched. Germline V gene sequence: CDR1 LNHDA, CDR2 SQIVND (reference sequence). The CDR3 length is 18 residues. The CDR3: CASTTPKDRGRLNTEAFF. The CDR3 bases are TGTGCCAGTACCACCCCCAAAGACAGGGGGAGACTGAACACTGAAGCTTTCTTT. The whole variable domain, remainder taken from reference TRBV19 and TRBJ1-1, is DGGITQSPKYLFRKEGQNVTLSCEQNLNHDAMYWYRQDPGQGLRLIYYSQIVNDFQKGDIAEGYSVSREKKESFPLTVTSAQKNPTAFYLCASTTPKDRGRLNTEAFFGQGTRLTVV.

The chain has TRBV10-2 and TRBJ2-1, with TRBD1 matching 7 bases. Germline CDR1 is WSHSY and CDR2 is SAAADI. CDR3 length equals 13 residues. V dropped 6 bases and J dropped 5; count of bases not matched to a gene: 4. The CDR3 here is CASSQTGNNEQFF. The CDR3 DNA reads as TGCGCCAGCAGCCAGACAGGGAACAATGAGCAGTTCTTC.

V usage is TRBV5-1 and J usage is TRBJ2-5; unclear D gene. V shed 5 bases and J shed 5 bases, with 10 bases lying between them. CDR1 is SGHRS and CDR2 is YFSETQ in the germline V gene. The CDR3 loop spans 12 amino acids. Here the CDR3 reads CASSQVHETQYF. In DNA form, the CDR3 reads TGCGCCAGCAGTCAGGTTCATGAGACCCAGTACTTC.

The genes are TRBV5-1 and TRBJ1-4; D unresolved. This CDR3 has 14 amino acids. Germline CDR1 and CDR2: SGHRS and YFSETQ. V shed 5 bases and J shed 5 bases, with 13 bases lying between them. As DNA, the CDR3 is TGCGCCAGCAGGACGGCGGGCGCCAATGAAAAACTGTTTTTT. Translation: CASRTAGANEKLFF.

The V gene is TRBV18, the J gene TRBJ1-1; TRBD1 might be the D (6 bases). The CDR3 extends over 14 amino acids. Germline values: CDR1 KGHSH, CDR2 LQKENI. Trimming pared 4 bases from V and 4 bases from J, leaving 13 bases between. Here the CDR3 reads CASSQSRGVTEAFF. The CDR3 nucleotides read TGTGCCAGCTCACAATCTAGGGGGGTCACTGAAGCTTTCTTT.

The chain carries TRBV9 and TRBJ2-3; 12 bases map to TRBD2. CDR1 and CDR2 (germline): SGDLS, YYNGEE. The CDR3 runs 18 residues. The trim removed 4 bases at V and 1 base at J, leaving 10 bases unmatched. CDR3 loop: CASSTRLAGDFGTDTQYF. The CDR3 region has the DNA TGTGCCAGCAGCACCAGACTAGCGGGAGATTTCGGCACAGATACGCAGTATTTT.

This clone was recorded once. In DNA, the CDR3 is TGTGCCAGCAGAAGACTGATGGGAAATGAAAAACTGTTTTTT. This gives the protein CASRRLMGNEKLFF. The rearrangement links TRBV2 to TRBJ1-4, with D unresolved. Trimming cost V 6 bases and J 5 bases, with 13 bases left between them. Looked up from germline, CDR1 is SNHLY and CDR2 is FYNNEI. The CDR3 has 14 residues.

The rearrangement links TRBV6-1 to TRBJ2-1; TRBD2 aligns across 11 bases. Germline loops: CDR1 MNHNS, CDR2 SASEGT. J lost 7 bases, V lost 5 bases, and 4 bases had no gene match. This CDR3 is built from 14 residues. The CDR3 protein is CASSSGLAVNEQFF. The CDR3 nucleotides are TGTGCCAGCAGTTCGGGACTAGCGGTTAATGAGCAGTTCTTC.

V usage is TRBV2 and J usage is TRBJ2-7; 7 nucleotides align to TRBD1. This CDR3 has 13 amino acids. Trimming at V came to 6 bases and at J to 2 bases, leaving 4 bases not matched to a gene. Germline-derived CDR1 and CDR2 are SNHLY and FYNNEI. The CDR3 sequence: CASSPGQPYEQYF. The CDR3 region has the DNA TGTGCCAGCAGCCCGGGACAGCCCTACGAGCAGTACTTC.

The chain combines TRBV6-1 with TRBJ1-2, with a possible D match to TRBD1 (5 bases). Germline V gene data show CDR1 as MNHNS and CDR2 as SASEGT. The CDR3 extends over 17 amino acids. The V gene lost 3 bases and the J gene lost 8 bases, with 25 bases spanning the gap. The CDR3 is CASSEPPGGPTVGGYTF. The CDR3 coding sequence is TGTGCCAGCAGTGAGCCACCGGGAGGCCCGACAGTCGGCGGCTACACCTTC.

This clone was recorded once. This rearrangement joins TRBV4-3 to TRBJ2-6; perhaps TRBD1 as D (5 bases). This CDR3 has 15 residues. V shed 5 bases and J shed 5 bases, with 13 bases lying between them. The germline CDR1 and CDR2 sequences are LGHNA and YSLEER. In DNA form, the CDR3 reads TGCGCCAGCAGCGGCAGGGCAAACTGGGCCAACGTCCTGACTTTC. Protein product: CASSGRANWANVLTF.

The chain employs TRBV11-2 and TRBJ1-1, with a tentative D call TRBD1 (5 bases). Trimming took off 0 bases at V and 6 bases at J, with 17 bases between the two ends. Per the germline V gene, CDR1 is SGHAT and CDR2 is FQNNGV. This CDR3 spans 16 amino acids. The CDR3 DNA reads TGTGCCAGCAGCTTAGATCTCTCCAGGGTGGGGGCTGAAGCTTTCTTT. Translation: CASSLDLSRVGAEAFF.

The chain is built from TRBV28 and TRBJ2-1; no firm D call. The CDR3 runs to 10 residues. V was cut by 6 bases and J by 9 bases, with 6 bases left in between. CDR1 MDHEN and CDR2 SYDVKM come from the germline V gene. The CDR3 nucleotides are TGTGCCAGCAGCAAGGGTGAGCAGTTCTTC. Its translation is CASSKGEQFF. Full variable domain (remainder filled in from reference TRBV28 and TRBJ2-1): DVKVTQSSRYLVKRTGEKVFLECVQDMDHENMFWYRQDPGLGLRLIYFSYDVKMKEKGDIPEGYSVSREKKERFSLILESASTNQTSMYLCASSKGEQFFGPGTRLTVL.

The chain employs TRBV4-1 and TRBJ2-4, with D uncertain. The length of the CDR3 is 14 residues. V lost 11 bases and J lost 0, with 14 bases in between. Germline-derived CDR1 and CDR2 are MGHRA and YSYEKL. The chain's CDR3 is CARLLFLAKNIQYF. In DNA form, the CDR3 reads TGCGCCCGCCTCCTATTTCTAGCCAAAAACATTCAGTACTTC.

The chain combines TRBV6-5 with TRBJ1-1; D call uncertain. With 3 bases removed from V and 5 bases from J, the gap between germline ends came to 19 bases. The CDR3 length is 16 residues. Germline V gives CDR1 MNHEY, CDR2 SVGAGI. The CDR3 region has the DNA TGTGCCAGCAGTTATGGTCCTGGACGGGATTGGACTGAAGCTTTCTTT. It specifies CASSYGPGRDWTEAFF.

Concerning this clone itself: At the DNA level, this CDR3 is encoded by other sequences in the same sample as well. This sequence joins TRBV7-9 and TRBJ1-3; no clear D. The CDR3 has 12 residues. V was cut by 3 bases and J by 4 bases, with 4 bases left in between. The germline V gene encodes CDR1 SEHNR and CDR2 FQNEAQ (reference sequence). The chain's CDR3 is CASSFAGNTIYF. The DNA of the CDR3 is TGTGCCAGCAGCTTTGCCGGAAACACCATATATTTT. The variable domain in full, completed from reference TRBV7-9 and TRBJ1-3, reads DTGVSQNPRHKITKRGQNVTFRCDPISEHNRLYWYRQTLGQGPEFLTYFQNEAQLEKSRLLSDRFSAERPKGSFSTLEIQRTEQGDSAMYLCASSFAGNTIYFGEGSWLTVV.

Details on this clone: The identical CDR3 is also encoded by other nucleotide sequences in the sample. The V call is TRBV28, the J call TRBJ1-2, with D uncertain. The CDR3 is made up of 12 amino acids. CDR1 and CDR2 from the germline V gene are MDHEN and SYDVKM. Deletions cut 2 bases from V and 0 bases from J, with 1 base between. DNA for the CDR3: TGTGCCAGCAGTTTACCTAACTATGGCTACACCTTC. Its protein product is CASSLPNYGYTF.

The gene calls are TRBV14 and TRBJ2-7; 7 nucleotides line up with TRBD1. CDR1 and CDR2 from the germline V gene are SGHDN and FVKESK. The CDR3 length is 15 residues. J gave up 4 bases and V 3 bases, and 9 bases lay outside the gene matches. The chain's CDR3 is CASSHDRTGGYEQYF. As DNA, the CDR3 is TGTGCCAGCAGCCATGATCGGACAGGAGGATACGAGCAGTACTTC.

Regarding this clone: This sample also contains other DNA sequences that code for the same CDR3. The chain recombines TRBV18 with TRBJ2-2, with D possibly being TRBD1 (5 bases). CDR3 size: 14 residues. Germline V gene lookup returns CDR1 KGHSH and CDR2 LQKENI. The V end was cut by 4 bases, the J end by 0 bases, with 6 bases between. The CDR3 nucleotides are TGTGCCAGCTCACGCAGGGCGAACACCGGGGAGCTGTTTTTT. Its translation is CASSRRANTGELFF.

The CDR3 loop is CASSLGVAASTDTQYF. The CDR3 DNA follows: TGCGCCAGCAGCTTGGGGGTAGCGGCTAGCACAGATACGCAGTATTTT. The chain uses TRBV5-1 and TRBJ2-3, with D perhaps matching TRBD2 (6 bases). The CDR3 covers 16 residues. Trimming cost V 0 bases and J 0 bases, with 11 bases left between them. CDR1 SGHRS and CDR2 YFSETQ come from the germline V gene. Full variable domain (rest looked up from reference TRBV5-1 and TRBJ2-3): KAGVTQTPRYLIKTRGQQVTLSCSPISGHRSVSWYQQTPGQGLQFLFEYFSETQRNKGNFPGRFSGRQFSNSRSEMNVSTLELGDSALYLCASSLGVAASTDTQYFGPGTRLTVL.

About this clone itself: Other DNA variants within this sample encode the same CDR3. The chain joins TRBV10-3 to TRBJ2-2, with D unclear. With 0 bases removed from V and 7 bases from J, the gap between germline ends came to 3 bases. The CDR3 is 12 amino acids. Germline assignment: CDR1 ENHRY and CDR2 SYGVKD. The CDR3 loop reads CAISESGGELFF. CDR3 sequence (DNA): TGTGCCATCAGTGAGTCGGGCGGGGAGCTGTTTTTT.